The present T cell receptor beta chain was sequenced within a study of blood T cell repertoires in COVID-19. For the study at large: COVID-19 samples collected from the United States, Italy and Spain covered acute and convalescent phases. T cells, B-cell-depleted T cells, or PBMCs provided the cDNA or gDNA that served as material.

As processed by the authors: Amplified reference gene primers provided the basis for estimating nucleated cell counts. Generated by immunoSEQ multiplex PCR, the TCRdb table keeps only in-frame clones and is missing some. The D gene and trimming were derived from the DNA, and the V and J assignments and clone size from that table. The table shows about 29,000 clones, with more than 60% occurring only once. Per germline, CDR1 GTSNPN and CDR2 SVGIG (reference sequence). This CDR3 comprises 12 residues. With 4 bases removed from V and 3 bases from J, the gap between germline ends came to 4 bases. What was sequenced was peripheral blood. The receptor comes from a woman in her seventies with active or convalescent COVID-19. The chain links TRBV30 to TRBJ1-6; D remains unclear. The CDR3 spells CAWTDYNSPLHF. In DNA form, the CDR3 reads TGTGCCTGGACAGACTATAATTCACCCCTCCACTTT. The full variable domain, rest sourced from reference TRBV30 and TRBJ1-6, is SQTIHQWPATLVQPVGSPLSLECTVEGTSNPNLYWYRQAAGRGLQLLFYSVGIGQISSEVPQNLSASRPQDRQFILSSKKLLLSDSGFYLCAWTDYNSPLHFGNGTRLTVT.